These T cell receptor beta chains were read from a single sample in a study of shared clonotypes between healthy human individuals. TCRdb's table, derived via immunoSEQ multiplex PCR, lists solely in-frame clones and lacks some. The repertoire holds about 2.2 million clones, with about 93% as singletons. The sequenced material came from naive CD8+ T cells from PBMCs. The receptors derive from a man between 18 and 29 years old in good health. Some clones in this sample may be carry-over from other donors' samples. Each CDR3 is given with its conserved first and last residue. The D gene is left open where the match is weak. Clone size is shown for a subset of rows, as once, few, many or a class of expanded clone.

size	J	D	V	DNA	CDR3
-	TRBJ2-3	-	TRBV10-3	TGTGCCATCAGTGAGTCCGGATATACGCAGTATTTT	CAISESGYTQYF
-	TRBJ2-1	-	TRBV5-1	TGCGCCAGCAGCTTGGATGGGACACCCTACAATGAGCAGTTCTTC	CASSLDGTPYNEQFF
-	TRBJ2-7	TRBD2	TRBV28	TGTGCCAGCAGTTTATCTGGTACTAGCGGCGAGCAGTACTTC	CASSLSGTSGEQYF
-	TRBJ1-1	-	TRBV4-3	TGCGCCAGCAGCCAAGTATGGGGTCCGAACACTGAAGCTTTCTTT	CASSQVWGPNTEAFF
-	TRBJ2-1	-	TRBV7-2	TGTGCCAGCAGCTCCTCTGCGTACGCCTACAATGAGCAGTTCTTC	CASSSSAYAYNEQFF
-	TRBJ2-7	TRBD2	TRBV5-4	TGTGCCAGCAGCACCGGGACTAGCGAAGCCTACGAGCAGTACTTC	CASSTGTSEAYEQYF
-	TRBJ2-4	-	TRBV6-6	TGTGCCAGCAGTTATTCGCCACAGGGTTTTAACATTCAGTACTTC	CASSYSPQGFNIQYF
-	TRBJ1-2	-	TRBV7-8	TGTGCCAGCAGCCCCAACGCGGCGGGGGTAATGAGCGGCTACACCTTC	CASSPNAAGVMSGYTF
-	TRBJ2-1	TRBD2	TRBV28	TGTGCCAGCAGCTCGGAAGGACTAGCGGGAGGGGTCGGTATCAATGAGCAGTTCTTC	CASSSEGLAGGVGINEQFF
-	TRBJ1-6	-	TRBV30	TGTGCCTGGAGTAGGGTCCCGAGCTCCTATAATTCACCCCTCCACTTT	CAWSRVPSSYNSPLHF
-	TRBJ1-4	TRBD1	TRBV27	TGTGCCAGCAGTACGACAGGGGGAAATGAAAAACTGTTTTTT	CASSTTGGNEKLFF
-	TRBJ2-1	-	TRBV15	TGTGCCACCAGCAGAGGACTAGGGGGTTTGGACAATGAGCAGTTCTTC	CATSRGLGGLDNEQFF
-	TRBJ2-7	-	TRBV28	TGTGCCAGCACTAGGAACCAAGCAGAGCAGTACTTC	CASTRNQAEQYF
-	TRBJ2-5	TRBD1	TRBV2	TGTGCCAGCAGCCCGGGACAGGCCCTTTTAGAGACCCAGTACTTC	CASSPGQALLETQYF
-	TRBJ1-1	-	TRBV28	TGTGCCAGCAGTCCGCGGGGGACTGAAGCTTTCTTT	CASSPRGTEAFF
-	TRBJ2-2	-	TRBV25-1	TGTGCCAGCAGTGAATATAATCGGAACACCGGGGAGCTGTTTTTT	CASSEYNRNTGELFF
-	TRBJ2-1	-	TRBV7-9	TGTGCCAGCAGCTTAGCCCTAAAGAACCTGAATGAGCAGTTCTTC	CASSLALKNLNEQFF
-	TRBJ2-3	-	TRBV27	TGTGCCAGCAGTTTATCATCAGCGAGCACAGATACGCAGTATTTT	CASSLSSASTDTQYF
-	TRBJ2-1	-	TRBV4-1	TGCGCCAGCAGCCAAGTAGCCTCCCACTCCTACAATGAGCAGTTCTTC	CASSQVASHSYNEQFF
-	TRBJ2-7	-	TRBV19	TGTGCCAGTAGTATCTTAAGAGGACAGTCCCCCTACGAGCAGTACTTC	CASSILRGQSPYEQYF
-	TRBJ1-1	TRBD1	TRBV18	TGTGCCAGCTCAAGGACCGGACAGGGAAGAGGCACTGAAGCTTTCTTT	CASSRTGQGRGTEAFF
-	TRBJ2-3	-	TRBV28	TGTGCCAGCAGTTTGAGACCAGATACGCAGTATTTT	CASSLRPDTQYF
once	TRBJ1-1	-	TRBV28	TGTGCCAGCAGTTTCCCGAGGGGCAATCCCAAGGGGTACACTGAAGCTTTCTTT	CASSFPRGNPKGYTEAFF
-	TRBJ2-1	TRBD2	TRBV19	TGTGCCAGTACCGCCCTCACTAGCGGGAGAGTCAATGAGCAGTTCTTC	CASTALTSGRVNEQFF
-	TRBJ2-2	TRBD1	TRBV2	TGTGCCAGAACAGGGGACACCGGGGAGCTGTTTTTT	CARTGDTGELFF
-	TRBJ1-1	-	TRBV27	TGTGCCAGCAGTTTAGGTTGGAGCACTGAAGCTTTCTTT	CASSLGWSTEAFF
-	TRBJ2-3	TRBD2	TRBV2	TGTGCCAGCAAGGGGACTAGCGGGAGGTCAGATACGCAGTATTTT	CASKGTSGRSDTQYF
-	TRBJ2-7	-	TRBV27	TGTGCCAGCAGTTTATTCCGCGGTTCCTACGAGCAGTACTTC	CASSLFRGSYEQYF